This T cell receptor beta chain was profiled in a study of T cells in Graves' hyperthyroidism and ophthalmopathy. RNA transcripts gave rise to amplified TCR beta CDR3 regions. Carried out on the TCR CDR3, a first-round RT-PCR used the HTBI primer set. TCRdb re-called the multiplex PCR reads through MiXCR, storing one row per CDR3 protein. The sample has about 360,000 distinct CDR3 sequences, about 13% seen once. This clonotype showed up just a few times. This CDR3 is 16 amino acids long. CDR1 and CDR2 from the germline V gene are MGHDK and SYGVNS. Deletions cut 1 base from V and 3 bases from J, with 15 bases between.

The chain couples TRBV25-1 to TRBJ1-1; a weak D match, TRBD1 (5 bases). This TCR came from a woman aged 18-29 years with Graves' hyperthyroidism. Material: blood. CDR3 DNA: TGTGCCAGCAGTGAATCGGGGGTTAGGGGCCACACTGAAGCTTTCTTT. As protein: CASSESGVRGHTEAFF.